The 20 T cell receptor beta chains below were found in one sample sequenced in a study of quantifying T cell responses using KT2 cells. On the study more broadly: TCR alpha and beta constant-region primers primed reverse transcription of RNA.

Each cDNA got a UMI-containing oligo ligated at its 3' end. An equimolar mix of RC1.1 and RC1.2 primed the beta chain across TRBC1 and TRBC2. TCRdb analysed the UMI-ligation and nested PCR reads with MiXCR anew, one entry per CDR3 protein. The sample contains under 35,000 distinct CDR3 sequences, over 9% of which appear only once. What was sequenced was PBMCs spiked with cells of the T cell clone KT2. Receptor source: a human donor.

The sample holds many counts of this clonotype. The V call is TRBV5-1, the J call TRBJ1-5; TRBD1 aligns across 8 bases. From germline, CDR1 is SGHRS and CDR2 YFSETQ. The CDR3 runs 14 residues. V lost 4 bases and J lost 6; bases outside the gene matches: 6. CDR3 DNA sequence: TGCGCCAGCAGCCTACAGGGGGATCTTCAGCCCCAGCATTTT. Its protein is CASSLQGDLQPQHF.

This chain connects TRBV3-1 to TRBJ2-2; D not certain. CDR3 length equals 13 residues. V was clipped by 1 base and J by 4 bases, with 4 bases between them. CDR1 and CDR2 from the germline V gene are LGHDT and YNNKEL (reference sequence). The CDR3 loop is CASSQGGTGELFF. The CDR3 DNA reads as TGTGCCAGCAGCCAAGGAGGCACCGGGGAGCTGTTTTTT. Full variable domain (outside the CDR3, taken from reference TRBV3-1 and TRBJ2-2): DTAVSQTPKYLVTQMGNDKSIKCEQNLGHDTMYWYKQDSKKFLKIMFSYNNKELIINETVPNRFSPKSPDKAHLNLHINSLELGDSAVYFCASSQGGTGELFFGEGSRLTVL.

The chain has TRBV20-1 and TRBJ2-3, with 14 bases aligning to TRBD2. J was trimmed by 0 bases and V by 2 bases; bases with no gene match: 10. Germline values: CDR1 DFQATT, CDR2 SNEGSKA (reference sequence). The CDR3 extends over 19 amino acids. CDR3 residues: CSARSGTSGSKASTDTQYF. CDR3 nucleotides: TGCAGTGCTAGATCCGGGACTAGCGGGAGTAAGGCTAGCACAGATACGCAGTATTTT.

This clonotype was counted at least ten times. The gene calls are TRBV20-1 and TRBJ1-1; D might be TRBD1 (6 bases). The V gene's germline CDR1 is DFQATT and CDR2 SNEGSKA (reference sequence). Trimming took off 3 bases at V and 0 bases at J, with 14 bases between the two ends. The CDR3 length is 15 residues. This chain's CDR3 is CSARGPGHLNTEAFF. The CDR3 bases are TGCAGTGCTAGGGGTCCGGGACACCTGAACACTGAAGCTTTCTTT.

The chain employs TRBV6-5 and TRBJ1-6; D unresolved. V was pared by 0 bases and J by 10 bases, with 7 bases between. This CDR3 region has 13 residues. Germline V gene sequence: CDR1 MNHEY, CDR2 SVGAGI. The CDR3 region is CASSYSAKSPLHF. The CDR3 nucleotides are TGTGCCAGCAGTTACTCAGCGAAGTCACCCCTCCACTTT.

This CDR3 is CASKFTGTNNSPLHF. CDR3 DNA sequence: TGTGCCAGCAAATTCACCGGGACAAATAATTCACCCCTCCACTTT. The chain recombines TRBV2 with TRBJ1-6; perhaps TRBD1 as D (6 bases). CDR1 and CDR2 from the germline V gene are SNHLY and FYNNEI. Trimming shortened V by 7 bases and J by 5 bases, and 15 bases separated the two germline ends. The CDR3 consists of 15 residues. Full variable domain (remainder filled in from reference TRBV2 and TRBJ1-6): EPEVTQTPSHQVTQMGQEVILRCVPISNHLYFYWYRQILGQKVEFLVSFYNNEISEKSEIFDDQFSVERPDGSNFTLKIRSTKLEDSAMYFCASKFTGTNNSPLHFGNGTRLTVT.

This chain joins TRBV19 and TRBJ2-1; TRBD1 matches 8 bases. Per the germline V gene, CDR1 is LNHDA and CDR2 is SQIVND (reference sequence). The junction had 7 bases not matched to a gene; V was cut back by 2 bases and J by 4 bases. This CDR3 is built from 16 residues. This CDR3 reads CASSIFGQGEYNEQFF. The CDR3 DNA is TGTGCCAGTAGTATATTTGGACAGGGTGAATACAATGAGCAGTTCTTC. Full variable domain (remainder filled in from reference TRBV19 and TRBJ2-1): DGGITQSPKYLFRKEGQNVTLSCEQNLNHDAMYWYRQDPGQGLRLIYYSQIVNDFQKGDIAEGYSVSREKKESFPLTVTSAQKNPTAFYLCASSIFGQGEYNEQFFGPGTRLTVL.

Many counts were recorded for this clonotype. V is TRBV11-2 and J is TRBJ2-3; TRBD2 aligns across 7 bases. This CDR3 has 18 amino acids. V shed 1 base and J 1 base; nucleotides not matched to a gene: 11. The germline V gene has CDR1 SGHAT and CDR2 FQNNGV. The CDR3: CASSLVFFGGRGTDTQYF. The CDR3 DNA sequence: TGTGCCAGCAGCTTAGTGTTCTTCGGGGGGAGAGGCACAGATACGCAGTATTTT.

This clonotype has a handful of counts. The chain couples TRBV10-2 to TRBJ1-1, with D tentatively TRBD1 (5 bases). Germline lookup yields CDR1 WSHSY and CDR2 SAAADI. The V gene lost 0 bases and the J gene lost 6 bases, with 8 bases spanning the gap. This CDR3 is 13 amino acids long. DNA of the CDR3: TGCGCCAGCAGTGAGTCGGGAGGGGCTGAAGCTTTCTTT. It specifies CASSESGGAEAFF.

This clonotype is medium-sized within its sample. The rearrangement uses TRBV10-2 and TRBJ2-7; D may be TRBD1 (6 bases). In germline, CDR1 is WSHSY, CDR2 SAAADI. The V end lost 3 bases, the J end lost 6 bases, and 15 bases lay between the germline ends. This CDR3 spans 14 amino acids. In DNA, the CDR3 is TGCGCCAGCAGTGAAAACAGGGAAAGTTCCGAGCAGTACTTC. Protein product: CASSENRESSEQYF.

Only a few counts were recorded for this clonotype. The V gene is TRBV9, the J gene TRBJ2-1; a weak D match, TRBD2 (6 bases). V lost 6 bases and J 10 bases, leaving 23 bases between the germline ends. The CDR3 runs 15 residues. In germline, CDR1 is SGDLS, CDR2 YYNGEE. CDR3 sequence: CASNPQPGLLHEQFF. In nucleotides, the CDR3 is TGTGCCAGCAACCCCCAACCGGGACTGCTTCACGAGCAGTTCTTC.

This rearrangement joins TRBV5-1 to TRBJ2-1, with 10 bases aligning to TRBD2. V lost 2 bases to trimming and J lost 4 bases; unmatched junction nucleotides: 3. Germline V lookup: CDR1 SGHRS, CDR2 YFSETQ. The CDR3 consists of 15 residues. CDR3 protein: CASSLLAGRYNEQFF. The CDR3 DNA reads TGCGCCAGCAGCTTACTAGCGGGACGTTACAATGAGCAGTTCTTC.

The sample holds many counts of this clonotype. V and J are TRBV9 and TRBJ2-7; D might be TRBD1 (6 bases). V was cut by 2 bases and J by 7 bases, with 13 bases left in between. CDR3 length equals 13 residues. The germline V gene has CDR1 SGDLS and CDR2 YYNGEE. The CDR3 region has the DNA TGTGCCAGCAGCGTTTTGGGGGCGCCTGAGCAGTACTTC. It is translated as CASSVLGAPEQYF.

The table lists this clonotype with many counts. The genes are TRBV19 and TRBJ2-2; 10 nucleotides match TRBD2. This CDR3 region has 15 residues. Looked up from germline, CDR1 is LNHDA and CDR2 is SQIVND (reference sequence). V shed 3 bases and J 3 bases; nucleotides not matched to a gene: 1. The CDR3 region has the DNA TGTGCCAGTAGTATTCTAGCGGGGGACACCGGGGAGCTGTTTTTT. As protein: CASSILAGDTGELFF.

About this clonotype itself: A much bigger clone sits one base away, suggesting this may be a read error. V is TRBV21-1 and J is TRBJ1-1; the D call of TRBD1 is as the table states it, not checked on the DNA. TRBV21-1 is a known pseudogene. The CDR3 extends over 17 amino acids. CDR3 bases: TGTGCCAGCAGCAAAGGCCCAAACAGGGGGCCGGGGACTGAAGCTTTCTTT. Translation gives CASSKGPNRGPGTEAFF.

Judged by abundance, this clonotype is medium-sized (0.01 to 0.1%). V gene TRBV20-1 combines with J gene TRBJ2-3; D might be TRBD2 (5 bases). The ends were cut back, 7 bases at V and 8 bases at J, with 13 bases in the middle. CDR1 DFQATT and CDR2 SNEGSKA come from the germline V gene (reference sequence). The CDR3 is 11 amino acids. The CDR3 DNA reads TGCAGTGGCACTTTACGGGGTACGCAGTATTTT. Translated: CSGTLRGTQYF.

This clonotype was detected a few times. V gene TRBV5-1 combines with J gene TRBJ2-3; 12 positions match TRBD1. The J segment lost 6 bases and the V segment lost 5 bases, leaving 7 bases of the junction unmatched. Germline V gene lookup returns CDR1 SGHRS and CDR2 YFSETQ. The CDR3 consists of 15 residues. The CDR3 spells CASRNPGTGGDTQYF. The DNA for the CDR3 is TGCGCCAGCAGGAATCCTGGGACAGGGGGCGATACGCAGTATTTT.

This clonotype was found many times. The chain uses TRBV9 and TRBJ1-6, with unresolved D. The CDR3 runs to 14 residues. The germline V gene has CDR1 SGDLS and CDR2 YYNGEE. V lost 0 bases to trimming and J lost 10 bases, with 11 bases between them. In DNA form, the CDR3 reads TGTGCCAGCAGCGTAGATGCTACTGGGTCACCCCTCCACTTT. Residues: CASSVDATGSPLHF.

The chain is built from TRBV6-5 and TRBJ2-3, with D perhaps TRBD2 (5 bases). V lost 5 bases to trimming and J lost 3 bases, with 12 bases between them. CDR3 length equals 14 residues. Germline V lookup: CDR1 MNHEY, CDR2 SVGAGI. CDR3 sequence: CASSRQVATDTQYF. DNA of the CDR3: TGTGCCAGCAGTCGTCAGGTAGCGACAGATACGCAGTATTTT.

The V gene is TRBV6-6, the J gene TRBJ2-2, with D maybe TRBD2 (7 bases). Germline lookup yields CDR1 MNHNY and CDR2 SVGAGI (reference sequence). There are 17 residues in the CDR3. V lost 5 bases and J 4 bases, leaving 20 bases between the germline ends. The CDR3 reads CASSPTRGGFGTGELFF. DNA for the CDR3: TGTGCCAGCAGTCCCACGAGGGGGGGGTTCGGCACCGGGGAGCTGTTTTTT.